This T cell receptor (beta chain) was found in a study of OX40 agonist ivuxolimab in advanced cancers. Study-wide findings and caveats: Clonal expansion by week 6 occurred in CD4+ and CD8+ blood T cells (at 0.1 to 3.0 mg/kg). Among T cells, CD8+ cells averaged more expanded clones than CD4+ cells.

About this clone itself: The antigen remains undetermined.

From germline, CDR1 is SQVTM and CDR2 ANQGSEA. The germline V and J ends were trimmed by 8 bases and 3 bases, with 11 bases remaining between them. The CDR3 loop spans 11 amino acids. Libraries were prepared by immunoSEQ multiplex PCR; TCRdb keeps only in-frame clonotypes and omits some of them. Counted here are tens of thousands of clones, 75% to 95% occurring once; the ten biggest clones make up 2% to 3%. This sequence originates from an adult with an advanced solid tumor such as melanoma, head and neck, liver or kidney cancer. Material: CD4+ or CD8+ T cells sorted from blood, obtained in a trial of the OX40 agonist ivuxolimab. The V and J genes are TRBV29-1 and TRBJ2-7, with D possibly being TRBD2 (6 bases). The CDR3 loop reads CSTGEGYEQYF. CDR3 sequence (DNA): TGCAGCACGGGGGAAGGCTACGAGCAGTACTTC.